The source of this TCR beta chain is a study of immune evolution from preneoplasia to lung adenocarcinoma. At the level of the study: HLA loss of heterozygosity: approximately 7.5% AIS, roughly 15% MIA, roughly 35% ADC, none AAH.

Sequenced by immunoSEQ multiplex PCR; TCRdb stores in-frame clones only, minus some. Among over 4,000 clones listed, over 70% were seen once. On this clone itself: Its antigen remains unknown.

Findings of the study overall: Later-stage lesions appeared to have more T cells, more diversity, less clonality.

Patient tissue came from resections in Japan or China, 2014–2017. With V trimmed by 6 bases and J by 3 bases, 4 bases remained unmatched. Germline V gives CDR1 MGHDK, CDR2 SYGVNS. The CDR3 is 13 residues long. V is TRBV25-1 and J is TRBJ2-7; the match to TRBD1 covers 8 bases. The receptor's source is a person aged 55-85 years with lung adenocarcinoma. Sequencing used FFPE minimally invasive lung adenocarcinoma tissue. CDR3 in DNA: TGTGCCAGCAGGACAGGGGCGTTCTACGAGCAGTACTTC. Its protein is CASRTGAFYEQYF.